The 26 T cell receptor beta chains given below trace back to one sample, sequenced in a study of cytomegalovirus exposure and HLA in healthy donors listed by TCRdb under 2017. The library was prepared using the immunoSEQ multiplex PCR assay. The multiplex PCR relied on a mix of 60 forward primers for TCR Vbeta segments and 13 reverse primers for TCR Jbeta segments. TCRdb holds this immuneACCESS table with in-frame rearrangements only. Some clones are missing; in checked studies, unresolved V genes explain under half, and the rest has no known cause. Counted in this sample were under 150,000 clones; over 65% of them appeared once. Around 5.8% of the sample lies in the top ten. The sequenced sample consisted of PBMCs. All receptors come from a woman aged 25 to 39 in good health and CMV-seropositive.

V is TRBV7-3 and J is TRBJ2-1, with D possibly matching TRBD1 (5 bases). The CDR3 length is 17 residues. V was shortened by 6 bases and J by 8 bases, with 26 bases between the two germline ends. Germline values: CDR1 SGHTA, CDR2 FQGTGA. The CDR3 DNA reads as TGTGCCAGCAGTCAACCTATTACAGGACCCTTTGGCGATGAGCAGTTCTTC. It codes for CASSQPITGPFGDEQFF.

V gene TRBV19 combines with J gene TRBJ1-5; D ambiguous. The germline V gene encodes CDR1 LNHDA and CDR2 SQIVND (reference sequence). This CDR3 comprises 15 residues. V was pared by 5 bases and J by 2 bases, with 13 bases between. CDR3 loop: CASSLRGFGNQPQHF. The CDR3 coding sequence is TGTGCCAGTAGTCTCCGGGGATTCGGCAATCAGCCCCAGCATTTT.

This clone was recorded once. The chain couples TRBV6-1 to TRBJ1-1; tentative D call: TRBD1 (5 bases). CDR1 and CDR2 (germline): MNHNS, SASEGT. CDR3 length equals 15 residues. Trimming shortened V by 6 bases and J by 0 bases, and 14 bases separated the two germline ends. The CDR3 DNA is TGTGCCAGCAGAACCACGGGACTTATGAACACTGAAGCTTTCTTT. Translation: CASRTTGLMNTEAFF.

Written as DNA, the CDR3 is TGTGCCAGTAGTACCGGACTCGGGGGTCAGCCCCAGCATTTT. This codes for CASSTGLGGQPQHF. The gene calls are TRBV19 and TRBJ1-5, with TRBD1 as a possible D gene (5 bases). The V gene's germline CDR1 is LNHDA and CDR2 SQIVND (reference sequence). Trimming took off 4 bases at V and 6 bases at J, with 13 bases between the two ends. The CDR3 is 14 amino acids.

This chain connects TRBV5-4 to TRBJ1-6, with 9 positions matching TRBD1. CDR1 and CDR2 from the germline V gene are SGHNT and YYREEE (reference sequence). V was pared by 0 bases and J by 9 bases, with 4 bases of the junction left unmatched. CDR3 size: 15 residues. The chain's CDR3 is CASSLAGTGSSPLHF. CDR3 nucleotides: TGTGCCAGCAGCTTGGCCGGGACAGGGTCTTCACCCCTCCACTTT.

This sequence joins TRBV5-1 and TRBJ1-2, with 9 bases aligning to TRBD1. In germline, CDR1 is SGHRS, CDR2 YFSETQ. This CDR3 is 13 amino acids long. V shed 3 bases, J shed 7 bases, and the junction held 4 bases outside the gene matches. CDR3 in amino acids: CASSSGQGFGYTF. The DNA for the CDR3 is TGCGCCAGCAGCTCGGGACAGGGCTTTGGCTACACCTTC.

V usage is TRBV5-1 and J usage is TRBJ2-2, with 9 bases lining up with TRBD2. CDR1 is SGHRS and CDR2 is YFSETQ in the germline V gene. The CDR3 is 16 residues long. Trimming removed 4 bases from V and 6 bases from J; junction bases left unmatched: 10. The CDR3 loop reads CASSTGLAVGAGELFF. The CDR3 nucleotides are TGCGCCAGCAGCACGGGACTAGCAGTCGGCGCCGGGGAGCTGTTTTTT.

This rearrangement joins TRBV13 to TRBJ2-7, with 7 bases that match TRBD2. V lost 5 bases and J lost 2; bases outside the gene matches: 9. The CDR3 spans 15 residues. The germline V gene has CDR1 PRHDT and CDR2 FYEKMQ (reference sequence). CDR3 amino acids: CASSPQLAQTYEQYF. The CDR3 DNA is TGTGCCAGCAGCCCACAACTAGCGCAAACCTACGAGCAGTACTTC.

The chain uses TRBV7-9 and TRBJ2-1, with TRBD1 as a possible D gene (6 bases). The CDR3 is 14 residues long. The germline gives CDR1 SEHNR, CDR2 FQNEAQ (reference sequence). Trimming took off 4 bases at V and 6 bases at J, with 13 bases between the two ends. CDR3 sequence: CASSWSTGFNEQFF. The CDR3 coding sequence is TGTGCCAGCAGCTGGTCGACAGGCTTCAATGAGCAGTTCTTC.

This clone occurred a few times. The J gene is TRBJ2-2, the V gene TRBV9, with 13 bases aligning to TRBD2. Germline CDR1 SGDLS, CDR2 YYNGEE. This CDR3 contains 17 residues. J gave up 6 bases and V 4 bases, and 9 bases lay outside the gene matches. CDR3 coding DNA: TGTGCCAGCAGCTCCCGGACTAGCGGGAGCCTGGCCGGGGAGCTGTTTTTT. It codes for CASSSRTSGSLAGELFF. The variable domain in full, completed from reference TRBV9 and TRBJ2-2, reads DSGVTQTPKHLITATGQRVTLRCSPRSGDLSVYWYQQSLDQGLQFLIQYYNGEERAKGNILERFSAQQFPDLHSELNLSSLELGDSALYFCASSSRTSGSLAGELFFGEGSRLTVL.

This clone was recorded only once. This chain uses TRBV2 with TRBJ2-5, with TRBD1 matching over 8 bases. Germline V gene lookup returns CDR1 SNHLY and CDR2 FYNNEI. The CDR3 extends over 14 amino acids. V was pared by 7 bases and J by 1 base, with 5 bases of the junction left unmatched. The CDR3 sequence is CASTRDRGQETQYF. The CDR3 nucleotides read TGTGCCAGCACTCGAGACAGGGGCCAAGAGACCCAGTACTTC.

The genes are TRBV4-1 and TRBJ1-5, with D possibly matching TRBD1 (6 bases). The CDR3 has 16 residues. Between the trimmed V and J ends, which lost 2 bases and 3 bases, there was a span of 14 bases. CDR1 and CDR2 from the germline V gene are MGHRA and YSYEKL. The CDR3 sequence is CASSQTQGTANQPQHF. CDR3 sequence (DNA): TGCGCCAGCAGCCAAACACAGGGCACGGCCAATCAGCCCCAGCATTTT.

This chain uses TRBV29-1 with TRBJ2-3; D is perhaps TRBD1 (5 bases). V was pared by 4 bases and J by 3 bases, with 14 bases between. CDR1 and CDR2 from the germline V gene are SQVTM and ANQGSEA. The CDR3 is made up of 14 amino acids. This CDR3 reads CSVVSGLHTDTQYF. The DNA of the CDR3 is TGCAGCGTTGTTTCAGGGCTGCATACAGATACGCAGTATTTT.

This clone came up a few times. The same CDR3 can be traced to other DNA sequences in this sample. The rearrangement uses TRBV11-3 and TRBJ1-2; 8 bases align to TRBD1. Trimming removed 3 bases from V and 7 bases from J; junction bases left unmatched: 1. The CDR3 loop spans 12 amino acids. Looked up from germline, CDR1 is SGHNT and CDR2 is YENEEA. The DNA for the CDR3 is TGTGCCAGCAGCTTTACAGGGGGTGGCTACACCTTC. Its translation: CASSFTGGGYTF. Combining the CDR3 with reference TRBV11-3 and TRBJ1-2 gives the whole variable domain EAGVVQSPRYKIIEKKQPVAFWCNPISGHNTLYWYLQNLGQGPELLIRYENEEAVDDSQLPKDRFSAERLKGVDSTLKIQPAELGDSAVYLCASSFTGGGYTFGSGTRLTVV.

V and J are TRBV9 and TRBJ1-4; 7 bases are shared with TRBD1. The CDR3 loop spans 16 amino acids. CDR1 is SGDLS and CDR2 is YYNGEE in the germline V gene. V lost 4 bases, J lost 0 bases, and 6 bases stayed unmatched. The DNA for the CDR3 is TGTGCCAGCAGCAGGGACAGATCTACAACTAATGAAAAACTGTTTTTT. Amino acid sequence: CASSRDRSTTNEKLFF.

The chain links TRBV10-3 to TRBJ2-4; D is possibly TRBD1 (6 bases). The CDR3 length is 14 residues. V lost 3 bases and J lost 7, with 13 bases in between. Germline V gene sequence: CDR1 ENHRY, CDR2 SYGVKD. The CDR3 protein is CAISESGVWNIQYF. For the CDR3, the DNA is TGTGCCATCAGTGAATCAGGGGTGTGGAACATTCAGTACTTC.

The chain's CDR3 is CASSVPNRDGNTGELFF. CDR3 nucleotides: TGCGCCAGCAGCGTACCGAACAGGGACGGGAACACCGGGGAGCTGTTTTTT. The V gene is TRBV5-1, the J gene TRBJ2-2; TRBD1 might be the D (6 bases). The CDR3 is 17 residues long. Germline loops: CDR1 SGHRS, CDR2 YFSETQ. Trimming left V 4 bases short and J 1 base short, with 17 bases between.

This chain joins TRBV11-2 and TRBJ1-1; D remains unclear. The CDR3 length is 14 residues. In germline, CDR1 is SGHAT, CDR2 FQNNGV. Trimming shortened V by 1 base and J by 0 bases, and 6 bases separated the two germline ends. Written as DNA, the CDR3 is TGTGCCAGCAGCTTAGTGGGCCTGAACACTGAAGCTTTCTTT. This sequence encodes CASSLVGLNTEAFF.

The chain's CDR3 is CASSEALREGITYEQYF. CDR3 nucleotides: TGTGCCAGCAGTGAAGCGCTTCGGGAGGGAATTACCTACGAGCAGTACTTC. This chain links TRBV2 with TRBJ2-7; 8 bases agree with TRBD2. V gave up 0 bases and J gave up 2 bases; unmatched junction bases: 9. This CDR3 has 17 residues. Looked up from germline, CDR1 is SNHLY and CDR2 is FYNNEI.

The chain joins TRBV10-3 to TRBJ2-2; 8 bases are shared with TRBD1. Per the germline V gene, CDR1 is ENHRY and CDR2 is SYGVKD. This CDR3 spans 16 amino acids. Losses at the gene ends were 10 bases for V and 5 bases for J; bases not matched to a gene: 15. CDR3 amino acids: CATLRGQALGTGELFF. DNA of the CDR3: TGTGCCACCCTCAGGGGGCAGGCCCTTGGAACCGGGGAGCTGTTTTTT.

CDR3 sequence (DNA): TGTGCTGGATCCGTAGGAGAAGCCTACAATGAGCAGTTCTTC. It codes for CAGSVGEAYNEQFF. V and J are TRBV12-5 and TRBJ2-1; D ambiguous. The V gene's germline CDR1 is LGHNT and CDR2 FRNRAP. This CDR3 is built from 14 residues. V lost 11 bases to trimming and J lost 2 bases, with 16 bases between them.

Details on this clone: The junction departs from germline at one end; a sequencing error may be responsible. The chain is built from TRBV7-7 and TRBJ2-3, with TRBD1 matching 7 bases. The CDR3 is 14 residues long. Germline V gene sequence: CDR1 SSHAT, CDR2 FNYEAQ (reference sequence). The CDR3 bases are TGTGCTAGCAGCTTAGACGACAGGGCAGATACGCAGTATTTT. Its translation: CASSLDDRADTQYF.

In this sample, this clone turned up once. The chain joins TRBV7-9 to TRBJ1-1; 8 bases are a match to TRBD1. Germline lookup yields CDR1 SEHNR and CDR2 FQNEAQ (reference sequence). The ends lost 3 bases at V and 1 base at J; junction bases unmatched: 4. This CDR3 contains 15 residues. CDR3 region: CASSFPDRGNTEAFF. The CDR3 bases are TGTGCCAGCAGCTTCCCCGACAGGGGGAACACTGAAGCTTTCTTT.

The chain is built from TRBV7-9 and TRBJ1-2, with 9 bases that match TRBD1. From germline, CDR1 is SEHNR and CDR2 FQNEAQ (reference sequence). Trimming removed 7 bases from V and 2 bases from J; junction bases left unmatched: 17. CDR3 length: 18 residues. The CDR3 DNA follows: TGTGCCAGCACACCAAAGGACAGGGGAGATTGGGTAAACTATGGCTACACCTTC. Translated: CASTPKDRGDWVNYGYTF.

The chain combines TRBV18 with TRBJ2-2; tentative D call: TRBD1 (5 bases). CDR1 is KGHSH, CDR2 LQKENI, per germline. The CDR3 totals 16 residues. Between the trimmed V and J ends, which lost 1 base and 1 base, there was a span of 10 bases. The CDR3 spells CASSPQSRVNTGELFF. The DNA of the CDR3 is TGTGCCAGCTCACCACAGAGCAGGGTGAACACCGGGGAGCTGTTTTTT.

The J gene is TRBJ2-1, the V gene TRBV7-3, with 12 bases fitting TRBD2. There are 15 residues in the CDR3. Trimming cost V 5 bases and J 4 bases; bases outside gene matches: 3. CDR1 is SGHTA and CDR2 is FQGTGA in the germline V gene. The CDR3 coding sequence is TGTGCCAGCAGCCAGGGACTAGCGGGTTACAATGAGCAGTTCTTC. This translates into CASSQGLAGYNEQFF.